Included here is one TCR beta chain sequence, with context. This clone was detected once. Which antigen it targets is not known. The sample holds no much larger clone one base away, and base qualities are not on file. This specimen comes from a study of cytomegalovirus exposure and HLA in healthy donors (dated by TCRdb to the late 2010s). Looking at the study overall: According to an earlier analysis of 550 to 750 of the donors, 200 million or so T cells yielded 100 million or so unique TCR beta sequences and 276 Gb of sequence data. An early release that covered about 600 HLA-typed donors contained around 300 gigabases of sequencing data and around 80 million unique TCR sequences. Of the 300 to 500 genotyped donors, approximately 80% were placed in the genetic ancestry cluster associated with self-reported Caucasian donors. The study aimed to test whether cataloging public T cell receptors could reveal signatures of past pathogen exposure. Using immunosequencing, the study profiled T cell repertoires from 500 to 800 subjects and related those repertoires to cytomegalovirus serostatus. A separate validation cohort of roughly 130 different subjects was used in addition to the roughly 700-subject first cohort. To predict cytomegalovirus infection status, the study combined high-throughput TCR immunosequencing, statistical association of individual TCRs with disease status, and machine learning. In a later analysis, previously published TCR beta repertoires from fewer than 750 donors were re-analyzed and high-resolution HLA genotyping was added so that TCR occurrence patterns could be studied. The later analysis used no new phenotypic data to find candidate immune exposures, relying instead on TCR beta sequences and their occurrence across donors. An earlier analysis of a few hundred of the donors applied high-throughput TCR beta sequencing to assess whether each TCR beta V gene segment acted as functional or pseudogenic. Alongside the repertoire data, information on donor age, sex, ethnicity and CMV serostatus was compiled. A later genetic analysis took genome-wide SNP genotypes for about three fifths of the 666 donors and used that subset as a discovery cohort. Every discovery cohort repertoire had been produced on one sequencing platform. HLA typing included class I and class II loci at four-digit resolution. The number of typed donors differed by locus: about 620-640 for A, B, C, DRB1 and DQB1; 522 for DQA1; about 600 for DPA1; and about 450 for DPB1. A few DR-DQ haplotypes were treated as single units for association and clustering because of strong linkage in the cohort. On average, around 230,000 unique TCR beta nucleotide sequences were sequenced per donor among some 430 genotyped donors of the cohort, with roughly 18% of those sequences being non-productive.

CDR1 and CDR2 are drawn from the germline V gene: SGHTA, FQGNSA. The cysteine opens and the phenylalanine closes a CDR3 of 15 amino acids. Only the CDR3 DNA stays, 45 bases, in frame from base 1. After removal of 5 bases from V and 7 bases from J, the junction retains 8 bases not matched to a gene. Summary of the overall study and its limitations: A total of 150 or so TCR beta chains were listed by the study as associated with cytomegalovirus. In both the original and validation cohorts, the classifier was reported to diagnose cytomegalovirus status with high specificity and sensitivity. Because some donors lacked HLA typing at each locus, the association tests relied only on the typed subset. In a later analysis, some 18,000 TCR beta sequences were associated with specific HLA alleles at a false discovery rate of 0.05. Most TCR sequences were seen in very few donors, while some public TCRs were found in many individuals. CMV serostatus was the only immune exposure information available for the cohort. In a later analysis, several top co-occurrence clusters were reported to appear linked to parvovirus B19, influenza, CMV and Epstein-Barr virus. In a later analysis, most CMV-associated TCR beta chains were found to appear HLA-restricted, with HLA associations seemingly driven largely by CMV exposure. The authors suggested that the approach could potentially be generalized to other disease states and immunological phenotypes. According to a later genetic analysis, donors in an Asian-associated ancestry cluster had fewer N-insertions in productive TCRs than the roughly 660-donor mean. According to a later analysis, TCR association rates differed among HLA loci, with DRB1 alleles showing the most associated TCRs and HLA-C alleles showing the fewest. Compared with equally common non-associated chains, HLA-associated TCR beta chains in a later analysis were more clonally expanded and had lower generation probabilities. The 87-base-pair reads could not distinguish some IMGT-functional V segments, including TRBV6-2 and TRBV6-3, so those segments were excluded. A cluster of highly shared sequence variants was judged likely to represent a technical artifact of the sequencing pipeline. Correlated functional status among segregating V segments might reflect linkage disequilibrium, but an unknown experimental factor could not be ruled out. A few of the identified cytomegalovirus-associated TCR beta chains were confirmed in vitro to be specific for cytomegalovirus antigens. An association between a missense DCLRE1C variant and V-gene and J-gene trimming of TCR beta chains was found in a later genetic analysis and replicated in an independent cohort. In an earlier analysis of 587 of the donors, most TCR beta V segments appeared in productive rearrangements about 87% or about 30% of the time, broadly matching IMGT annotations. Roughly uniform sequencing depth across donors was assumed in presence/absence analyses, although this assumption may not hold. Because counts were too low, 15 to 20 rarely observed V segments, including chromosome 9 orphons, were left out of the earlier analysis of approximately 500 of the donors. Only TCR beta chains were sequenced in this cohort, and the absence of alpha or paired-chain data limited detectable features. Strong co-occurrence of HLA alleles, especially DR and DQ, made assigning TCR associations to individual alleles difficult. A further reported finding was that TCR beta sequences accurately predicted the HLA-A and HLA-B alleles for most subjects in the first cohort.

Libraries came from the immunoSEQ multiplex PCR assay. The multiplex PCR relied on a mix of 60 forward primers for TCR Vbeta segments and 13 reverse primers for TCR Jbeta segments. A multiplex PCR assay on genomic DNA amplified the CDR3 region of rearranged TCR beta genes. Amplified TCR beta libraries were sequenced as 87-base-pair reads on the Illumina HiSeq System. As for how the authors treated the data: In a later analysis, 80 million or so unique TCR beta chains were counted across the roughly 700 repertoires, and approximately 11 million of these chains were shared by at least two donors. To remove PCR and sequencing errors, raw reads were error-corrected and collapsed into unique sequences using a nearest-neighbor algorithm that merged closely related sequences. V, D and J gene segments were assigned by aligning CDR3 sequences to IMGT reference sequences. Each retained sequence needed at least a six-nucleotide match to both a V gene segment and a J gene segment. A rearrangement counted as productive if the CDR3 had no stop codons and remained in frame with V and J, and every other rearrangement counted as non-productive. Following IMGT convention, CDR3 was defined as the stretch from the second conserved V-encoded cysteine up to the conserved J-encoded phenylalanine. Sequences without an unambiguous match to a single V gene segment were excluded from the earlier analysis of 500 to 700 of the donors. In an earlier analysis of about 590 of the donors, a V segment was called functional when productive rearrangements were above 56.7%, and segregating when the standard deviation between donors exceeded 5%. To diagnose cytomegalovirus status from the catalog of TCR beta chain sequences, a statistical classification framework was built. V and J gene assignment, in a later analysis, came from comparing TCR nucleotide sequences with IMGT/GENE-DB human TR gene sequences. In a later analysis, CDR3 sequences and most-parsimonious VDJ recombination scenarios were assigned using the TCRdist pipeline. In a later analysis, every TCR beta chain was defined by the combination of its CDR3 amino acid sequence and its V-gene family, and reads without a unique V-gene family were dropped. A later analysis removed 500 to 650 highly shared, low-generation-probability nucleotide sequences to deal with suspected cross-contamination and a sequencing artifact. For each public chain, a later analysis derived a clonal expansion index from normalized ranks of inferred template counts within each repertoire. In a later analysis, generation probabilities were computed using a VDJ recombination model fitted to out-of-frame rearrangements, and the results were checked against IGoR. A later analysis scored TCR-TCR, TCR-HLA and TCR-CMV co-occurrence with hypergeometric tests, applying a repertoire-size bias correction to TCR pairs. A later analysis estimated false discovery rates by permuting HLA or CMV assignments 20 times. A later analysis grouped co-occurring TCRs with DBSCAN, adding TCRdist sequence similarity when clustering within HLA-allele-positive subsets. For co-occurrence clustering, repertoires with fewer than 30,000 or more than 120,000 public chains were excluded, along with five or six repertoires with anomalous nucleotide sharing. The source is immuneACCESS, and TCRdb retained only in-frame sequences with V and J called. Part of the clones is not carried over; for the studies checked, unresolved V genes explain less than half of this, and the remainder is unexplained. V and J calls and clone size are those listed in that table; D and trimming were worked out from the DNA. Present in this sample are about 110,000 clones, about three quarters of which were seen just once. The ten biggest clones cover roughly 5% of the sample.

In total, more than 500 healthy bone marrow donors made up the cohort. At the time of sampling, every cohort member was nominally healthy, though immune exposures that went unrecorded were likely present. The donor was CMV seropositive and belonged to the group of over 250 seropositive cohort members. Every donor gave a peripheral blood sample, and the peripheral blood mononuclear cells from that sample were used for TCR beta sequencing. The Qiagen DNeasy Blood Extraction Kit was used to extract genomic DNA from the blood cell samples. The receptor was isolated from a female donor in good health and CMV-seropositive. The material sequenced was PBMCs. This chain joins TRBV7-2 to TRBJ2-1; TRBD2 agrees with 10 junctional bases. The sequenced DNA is TGTGCCAGCAGCCCCAGCGGGGGGGCTTGGAATGAGCAGTTCTTC. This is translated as CASSPSGGAWNEQFF.